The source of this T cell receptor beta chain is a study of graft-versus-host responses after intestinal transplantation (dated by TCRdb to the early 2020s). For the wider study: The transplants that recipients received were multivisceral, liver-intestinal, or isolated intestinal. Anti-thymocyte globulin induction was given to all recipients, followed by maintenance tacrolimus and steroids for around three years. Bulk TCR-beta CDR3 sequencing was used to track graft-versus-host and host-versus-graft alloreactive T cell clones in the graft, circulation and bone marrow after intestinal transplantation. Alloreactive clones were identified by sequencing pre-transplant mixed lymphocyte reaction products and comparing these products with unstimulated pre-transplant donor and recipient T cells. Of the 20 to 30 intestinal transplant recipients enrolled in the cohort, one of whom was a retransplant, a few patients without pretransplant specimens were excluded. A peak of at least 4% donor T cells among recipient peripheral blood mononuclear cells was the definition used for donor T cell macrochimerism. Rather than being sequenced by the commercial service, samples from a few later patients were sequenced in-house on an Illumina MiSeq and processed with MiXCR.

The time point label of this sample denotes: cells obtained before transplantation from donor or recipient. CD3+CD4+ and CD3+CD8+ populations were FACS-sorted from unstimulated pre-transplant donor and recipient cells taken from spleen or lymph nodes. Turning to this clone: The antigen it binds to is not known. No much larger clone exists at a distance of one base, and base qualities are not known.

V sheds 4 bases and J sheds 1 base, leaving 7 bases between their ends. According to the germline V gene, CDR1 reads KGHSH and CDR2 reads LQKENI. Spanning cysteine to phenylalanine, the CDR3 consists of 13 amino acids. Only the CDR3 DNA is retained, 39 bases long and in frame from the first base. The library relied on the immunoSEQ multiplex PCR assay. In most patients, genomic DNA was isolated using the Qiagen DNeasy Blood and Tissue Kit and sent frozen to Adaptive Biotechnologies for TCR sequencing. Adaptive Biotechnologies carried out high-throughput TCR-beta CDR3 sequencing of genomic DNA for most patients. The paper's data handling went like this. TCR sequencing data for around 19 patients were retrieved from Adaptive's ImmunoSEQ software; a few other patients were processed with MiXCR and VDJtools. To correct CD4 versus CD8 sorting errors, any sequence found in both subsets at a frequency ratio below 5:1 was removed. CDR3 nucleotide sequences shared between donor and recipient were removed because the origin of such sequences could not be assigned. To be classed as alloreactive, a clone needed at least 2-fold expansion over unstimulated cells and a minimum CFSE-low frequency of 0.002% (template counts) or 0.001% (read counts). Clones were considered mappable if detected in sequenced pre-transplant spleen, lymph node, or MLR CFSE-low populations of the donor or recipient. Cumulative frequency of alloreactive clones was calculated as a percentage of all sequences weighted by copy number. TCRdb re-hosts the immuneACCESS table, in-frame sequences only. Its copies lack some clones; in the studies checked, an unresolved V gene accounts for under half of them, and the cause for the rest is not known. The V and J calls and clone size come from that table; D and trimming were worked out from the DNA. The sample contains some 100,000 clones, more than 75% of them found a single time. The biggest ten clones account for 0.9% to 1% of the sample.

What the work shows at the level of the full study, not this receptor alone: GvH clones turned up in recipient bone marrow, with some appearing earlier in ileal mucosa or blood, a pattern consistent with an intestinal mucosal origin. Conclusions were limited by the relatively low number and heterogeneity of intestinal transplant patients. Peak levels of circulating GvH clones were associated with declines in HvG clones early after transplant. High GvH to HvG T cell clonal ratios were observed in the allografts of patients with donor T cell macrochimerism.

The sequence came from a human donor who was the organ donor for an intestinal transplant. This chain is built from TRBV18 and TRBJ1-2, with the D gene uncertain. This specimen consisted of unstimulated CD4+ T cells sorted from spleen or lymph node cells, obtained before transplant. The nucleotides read TGTGCCAGCTCACAGGGCCTTAACTATGGCTACACCTTC. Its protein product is CASSQGLNYGYTF.